This TCR beta chain comes out of a study of T cells in Graves' hyperthyroidism and ophthalmopathy. Absence of ophthalmopathy progression within 18 months defined stable Graves' hyperthyroidism. Those with hyperthyroidism were 18 to 65 years old, newly diagnosed, and ill for under 2 months. Diagnoses were made from clinical symptoms, serum measures (thyroxine and TRAb), thyroid ultrasound and orbital computed tomography. General study results and limits: Within blood appeared most thyroid clonotypes that had expanded above 0.001.

Concerning this clonotype itself: No antigen is known for it.

V trimming: 2 bases; J trimming: 1 base; junction bases outside the gene matches: 7. The CDR3 is 16 residues long. Per germline, CDR1 LGHNA and CDR2 YSLEER. The CDR3 regions of TCR beta were amplified from RNA transcripts. The HTBI primer set was used in a first-round RT-PCR of the TCR CDR3. Using its own MiXCR run on the multiplex PCR reads, TCRdb lists one record per CDR3 protein. The sample lists around 700,000 distinct CDR3 sequences, 30% to 40% occurring once. The V gene is TRBV4-3, the J gene TRBJ1-1; 7 nucleotides match TRBD1. Input material: blood. This TCR came from a woman in her thirties or forties with Graves' hyperthyroidism. The CDR3 DNA follows: TGCGCCAGCAGCCAAATTACCGGGACAGCGAACACTGAAGCTTTCTTT. It encodes CASSQITGTANTEAFF.